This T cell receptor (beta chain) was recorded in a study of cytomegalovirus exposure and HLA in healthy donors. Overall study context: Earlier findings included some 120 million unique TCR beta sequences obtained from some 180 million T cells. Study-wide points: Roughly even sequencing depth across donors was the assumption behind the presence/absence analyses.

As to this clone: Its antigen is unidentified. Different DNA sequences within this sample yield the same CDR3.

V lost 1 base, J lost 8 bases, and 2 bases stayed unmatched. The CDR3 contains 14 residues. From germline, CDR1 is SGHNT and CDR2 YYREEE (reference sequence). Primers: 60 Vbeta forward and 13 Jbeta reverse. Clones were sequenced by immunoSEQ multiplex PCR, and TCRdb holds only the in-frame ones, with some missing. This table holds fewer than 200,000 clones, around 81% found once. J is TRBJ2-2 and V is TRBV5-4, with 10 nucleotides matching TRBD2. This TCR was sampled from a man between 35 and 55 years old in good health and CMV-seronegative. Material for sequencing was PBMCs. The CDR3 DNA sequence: TGTGCCAGCAGCTTGTCTAGCGGGAGAGGGGAGCTGTTTTTT. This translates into CASSLSSGRGELFF.